This section outlines one T cell receptor beta chain sequence together with its context. Per the original methods: Reference gene primer amplification in the assay estimated nucleated cell counts. Generated by immunoSEQ multiplex PCR, the TCRdb table keeps only in-frame clones and is missing some. The V and J calls and clone size come from that table; D and trimming were worked out from the DNA. The sample holds more than 100,000 clones, approximately 87% seen once. The data were taken from a study of blood T cell repertoires in COVID-19. Study background: T cells, B-cell-depleted T cells, or PBMCs supplied cDNA or gDNA.

CDR3 length equals 14 residues. The germline CDR1 and CDR2 sequences are SGHNT and YYREEE (reference sequence). V was trimmed by 4 bases and J by 4 bases, leaving 12 bases between them. The clonotype comes from a woman aged 55-70 years with acute or convalescent COVID-19. The gene calls are TRBV5-4 and TRBJ2-4; maybe TRBD1 (6 bases). Material: peripheral blood. In nucleotides, the CDR3 is TGTGCCAGCAGCGAGCCGGGACAAAAAAACATTCAGTACTTC. Its protein product is CASSEPGQKNIQYF. Using reference TRBV5-4 and TRBJ2-4 for the parts outside the CDR3, the full variable domain is ETGVTQSPTHLIKTRGQQVTLRCSSQSGHNTVSWYQQALGQGPQFIFQYYREEENGRGNFPPRFSGLQFPNYSSELNVNALELDDSALYLCASSEPGQKNIQYFGAGTRLSVL.